The next 9 T cell receptor beta chains were all read from a single sample in a study of response to subunit inactivated influenza vaccine. TCRdb passed the RT-PCR reads through MiXCR, listing each CDR3 protein once. The table lists about 170,000 distinct CDR3 sequences, over 9.5% of them singletons. The same data also contributed to another study, on T cells expressing NK-cell markers. That study adds: The cDNA for TCR beta came from 5'RACE template switching with UMIs.

The sequencing used CD8+ T cells sorted from PBMCs, collected roughly 13 days after vaccination. The receptors come from a man aged 50 to 59 who received an inactivated influenza vaccine.

The chain combines TRBV7-6 with TRBJ2-1, with D maybe TRBD2 (6 bases). The CDR3 has 15 amino acids. Deletions cut 5 bases from V and 7 bases from J, with 18 bases between. Germline V gives CDR1 SGHVS, CDR2 FNYEAQ. The CDR3 sequence: CASSPGTGLLNEQFF. The DNA of the CDR3 is TGTGCCAGCAGCCCAGGAACAGGACTACTGAATGAGCAGTTCTTC.

V and J are TRBV7-8 and TRBJ2-1, with 7 bases fitting TRBD2. The CDR3 runs 19 residues. Germline V lookup: CDR1 SGHVS, CDR2 FQNEAQ. After removal of 0 bases from V and 8 bases from J, the junction contained 19 bases not matched to a gene. CDR3 coding DNA: TGTGCCAGCAGCTTAGCGTCGAGGGAGGGAGGGGCAGGGTTGGATGAGCAGTTCTTC. This gives the protein CASSLASREGGAGLDEQFF.

V gene TRBV7-9 combines with J gene TRBJ1-5, with a weak D call TRBD1 (6 bases). CDR1 is SEHNR and CDR2 is FQNEAQ in the germline V gene (reference sequence). The CDR3 runs 15 residues. V dropped 4 bases and J dropped 5 bases, with 15 bases sitting between them. The CDR3 spells CASSSSTDSHQPQHF. The CDR3, as DNA: TGTGCCAGCAGCTCATCTACGGACAGTCATCAGCCCCAGCATTTT.

This clonotype was observed many times. The chain couples TRBV29-1 to TRBJ1-1; D remains ambiguous. Trimming removed 8 bases from V and 0 bases from J, with 13 bases in between. Germline V gene data show CDR1 as SQVTM and CDR2 as ANQGSEA. CDR3 length: 13 amino acids. CDR3 amino acids: CSSEEGVNTEAFF. The CDR3 nucleotides are TGCAGCTCCGAAGAGGGCGTGAACACTGAAGCTTTCTTT. The entire variable domain, with the rest obtained from reference TRBV29-1 and TRBJ1-1, is as follows: SAVISQKPSRDICQRGTSLTIQCQVDSQVTMMFWYRQQPGQSLTLIATANQGSEATYESGFVIDKFPISRPNLTFSTLTVSNMSPEDSSIYLCSSEEGVNTEAFFGQGTRLTVV.

This clonotype was seen a handful of times. This chain joins TRBV7-9 and TRBJ1-2; possible D gene TRBD1, 5 bases. V was pared by 5 bases and J by 10 bases, with 11 bases between. Germline V gene data show CDR1 as SEHNR and CDR2 as FQNEAQ (reference sequence). The CDR3 contains 11 residues. CDR3 in DNA: TGTGCCAGCAGCCTGACAGTCTCCTACACCTTC. It specifies CASSLTVSYTF.

Only a few counts were recorded for this clonotype. The J gene is TRBJ2-7, the V gene TRBV6-2 or TRBV6-3; D unclear. Trimming left V 6 bases short and J 3 bases short, with 9 bases between. CDR1 and CDR2 from the germline V gene are MNHEY and SVGEGT. This CDR3 is built from 12 residues. The CDR3 nucleotides are TGTGCCAGCAGCCCCCTACGCTACGAGCAGTACTTC. Amino acids: CASSPLRYEQYF.

On this clonotype: The junction shows a germline mismatch at one end, possibly a read error. The chain joins TRBV12-3 or TRBV12-4 to TRBJ2-1; D possibly corresponds to TRBD2 (5 bases). The CDR3 length is 11 residues. The CDR3 sequence is CASSSGGDSTF. For the CDR3, the DNA is TGTGCCAGCAGTTCCGGAGGAGACTCGACATTC.

This clonotype was found a few times. The V call is TRBV9, the J call TRBJ2-1; 13 bases match TRBD2. The CDR3 spans 15 residues. Germline CDR1 is SGDLS and CDR2 is YYNGEE. Trimming at V came to 3 bases and at J to 9 bases, leaving 6 bases not matched to a gene. Written as DNA, the CDR3 is TGTGCCAGCAGCGCAACTAGCGGGAGGGCCGGTGAGCAGTTCTTC. This encodes CASSATSGRAGEQFF. The variable domain in full, with the rest retrieved from reference TRBV9 and TRBJ2-1, is DSGVTQTPKHLITATGQRVTLRCSPRSGDLSVYWYQQSLDQGLQFLIQYYNGEERAKGNILERFSAQQFPDLHSELNLSSLELGDSALYFCASSATSGRAGEQFFGPGTRLTVL.

J is TRBJ2-7 and V is TRBV28; 7 bases are shared with TRBD1. The CDR3 spans 17 residues. CDR1 and CDR2 (germline): MDHEN, SYDVKM. V dropped 6 bases and J dropped 3; count of bases not matched to a gene: 17. This CDR3 is CASRTPRETGLFYEQYF. The CDR3 nucleotides read TGTGCCAGCAGGACCCCGAGGGAGACAGGGCTCTTCTACGAGCAGTACTTC.